The clone carrying this TCR beta chain was counted many times. Its target is not known. Semi-nested PCR with Nested Universal Primer A followed constant-region reverse priming of full-length variable regions. TCRdb ran MiXCR on the 5' RACE reads and lists one entry per CDR3 protein. The table has around 10,000 distinct CDR3 sequences, roughly 17% seen once. This CDR3 has 12 residues. J was trimmed by 7 bases and V by 1 base; bases with no gene match: 3. Per the germline V gene, CDR1 is DFQATT and CDR2 is SNEGSKA (reference sequence). Overall study results and limits: Tumor memory CD4+ T cell TCR gene usage clustered with blood and lymph node memory CD4+ cells and lymph node naive CD4+ cells. Tumor Treg TCRs overlapped most with tumor naive CD4+ cells.

Tregs were sorted as CD4+CD25+CD127-/low cells. The sequence came from a female donor with breast cancer. The chain couples TRBV20-1 to TRBJ2-7; 8 nucleotides align to TRBD2. Sequencing used Tregs sorted from a lymph node. CDR3 in DNA: TGCAGTGCTAGAGGGCGCGGGGGGGAGCAGTACTTC. Residues: CSARGRGGEQYF.